A selection of T cell receptor beta chains follows, all from one sample in a study of T-cell reconstitution after alpha-beta-depleted transplantation in children. TCRdb passed the PCR reads through MiXCR, listing each CDR3 protein once. Of about 610,000 distinct CDR3 sequences in the sample, more than 9% are singletons; the top ten hold about 4%. The source was PBMCs from the stem cell graft donor, collected from the stem cell graft. The receptors were gathered from a human donor who donated a stem cell graft to a child with acute myeloid leukemia. Both conserved end residues are part of each CDR3. D genes are given only for firm matches. Some rows have no size entry. The others give once, few or many, or a class for an expanded clone.

d_call,clone_size,v_call,j_call,cdr3_nt,cdr3_aa
.,few,TRBV20-1,TRBJ2-7,TGCAGTGCTAGATATAGGACGGGAACCTCGAGGGTCGAGCAGTACTTC,CSARYRTGTSRVEQYF
.,many,TRBV28,TRBJ1-5,TGTGCCAGCAGTTTTCTCTGGGGTGGCAATCAGCCCCAGCATTTT,CASSFLWGGNQPQHF
TRBD2,many,TRBV29-1,TRBJ2-2,TGCAGCGTTGGGGGAGGAGCGGGAAGGAACACCGGGGAGCTGTTTTTT,CSVGGGAGRNTGELFF
.,few,TRBV5-1,TRBJ1-4,TGCGCCAGCAGCTCGGACGCTCAGATAGGTGAAAAACTGTTTTTT,CASSSDAQIGEKLFF
TRBD2,few,TRBV29-1,TRBJ2-5,TGCAGCGTTACAGCGGGACTCCAAGAGACCCAGTACTTC,CSVTAGLQETQYF
.,.,TRBV12-3/TRBV12-4,TRBJ1-1,TGTGCCAGCAGTCCGGGACCTGCGAACACTGAAGCTTTCTTT,CASSPGPANTEAFF
.,many,TRBV12-3/TRBV12-4,TRBJ2-1,TGTGCCAGCAGTTTAGCGGTTGAGCAGTTCTTC,CASSLAVEQFF
.,.,TRBV20-1,TRBJ2-1,TGCAGTGCTGGGGCAGTCACCGGGTCCTACAATGAGCAGTTCTTC,CSAGAVTGSYNEQFF
.,.,TRBV6-5,TRBJ1-2,TGTGCCAGCAGTTACACCCGGGACCTCTATGGCTACACCTTC,CASSYTRDLYGYTF
.,few,TRBV6-1,TRBJ2-7,TGTGCGGGGGGCAAGCCGTCCTACGAGCAGTACTTC,CAGGKPSYEQYF
TRBD1,.,TRBV6-2/TRBV6-3,TRBJ1-5,TGTGCCAGCAGTGGGACTTTCAGGGGGCGCGGTCAGCCCCAGCATTTT,CASSGTFRGRGQPQHF
TRBD1,few,TRBV7-3,TRBJ2-3,TGTGCCAGCAGCTTAACAGGGACAGGGAGGACAGATACGCAGTATTTT,CASSLTGTGRTDTQYF
TRBD1,many,TRBV10-3,TRBJ1-1,TGTGCCGTCCGACAGGGAGCTGAAGCTTTCTTT,CAVRQGAEAFF
.,.,TRBV2,TRBJ2-1,TGTGCCAGCGGCAACCCTTCAGGGAGTGGTGAGCAGTTCTTC,CASGNPSGSGEQFF
TRBD2,many,TRBV5-1,TRBJ2-1,TGCGCCAGCAGCTTCGAGGGAGGGCGGTACAATGAGCAGTTCTTC,CASSFEGGRYNEQFF
TRBD2,many,TRBV29-1,TRBJ2-7,TGCAGCGTTGAGGACCCAGAGCGGGAGGGCGCCTACGAGCAGTACTTC,CSVEDPEREGAYEQYF
TRBD1,few,TRBV24-1,TRBJ2-1,TGTGCCACCAGTGATATACAGGGGGTGAATGAGCAGTTCTTC,CATSDIQGVNEQFF
.,many,TRBV29-1,TRBJ2-5,TGCAGCGTTGAGGTCCAAGAGACCCAGTACTTC,CSVEVQETQYF
.,few,TRBV11-2,TRBJ2-1,TGTGCCAGCAGCCTAATGGGTGAGGGCCTCGGGTACAATGAGCAGTTCTTC,CASSLMGEGLGYNEQFF
TRBD2,.,TRBV12-3/TRBV12-4,TRBJ2-5,TGTGCCAGCAGTTTGGGACTAGCGGTACAAGAGACCCAGTACTTC,CASSLGLAVQETQYF
TRBD1,many,TRBV20-1,TRBJ2-2,TGCAGTGCTAGAAGTAACGGACAGGCAATAGGGACCGGGGAGCTGTTTTTT,CSARSNGQAIGTGELFF
TRBD2,few,TRBV6-2/TRBV6-3,TRBJ2-7,TGTGCCAGCACCTCTCGGACTAGCGGGAGCGGTAGGTCCTACGAGCAGTACTTC,CASTSRTSGSGRSYEQYF
TRBD2,few,TRBV5-4,TRBJ2-7,TGTGCCAGCAGCCCTCCAGCGGGGGTCCACGAGCAGTACTTC,CASSPPAGVHEQYF
.,many,TRBV20-1,TRBJ2-7,TGCAGTGCTAGAGTGGGGGTCAATTCCTACGAGCAGTACTTC,CSARVGVNSYEQYF
.,few,TRBV6-1,TRBJ2-5,TGTGCCAGCACTCCTTGGGAGAAGAGAGAAGAGACCCAGTACTTC,CASTPWEKREETQYF
.,few,TRBV20-1,TRBJ2-5,TGCAGTGCTAGAGATCAGGGCAGGGGCCAAGAGACCCAGTACTTC,CSARDQGRGQETQYF
TRBD2,many,TRBV4-3,TRBJ2-5,TGCGCCAGCAGCTTGGATGGCGGGAGGCCCCAAGAGACCCAGTACTTC,CASSLDGGRPQETQYF
.,.,TRBV6-2/TRBV6-3,TRBJ2-1,TGTGCCAGCAGTTACCAGAACAATGAGCAGTTCTTC,CASSYQNNEQFF
TRBD1,.,TRBV27,TRBJ2-1,TGTGCCAGCAGGCCTAGGGCGACAGGGGCCGAGCAGTTCTTC,CASRPRATGAEQFF
.,.,TRBV7-2,TRBJ2-7,TGTGCCGGTGGAAAGGGACCCGGACCGTCCTACGAGCAGTACTTC,CAGGKGPGPSYEQYF
.,few,TRBV29-1,TRBJ2-7,TGCAGCGTTGATCCGGGGACCGGCGAGCAGTACTTC,CSVDPGTGEQYF
.,many,TRBV11-1,TRBJ2-1,TGTGCCAGCAGCCTCGGGGCGGGCGAGCAGTTCTTC,CASSLGAGEQFF
.,medium-sized,TRBV7-2,TRBJ2-1,TGTGCCAGCAGCCCCGGGTCCTACAATGAGCAGTTCTTC,CASSPGSYNEQFF
.,many,TRBV7-9,TRBJ2-3,TGTGCCAGCAGCTTAAAAGGACCCTACACAGATACGCAGTATTTT,CASSLKGPYTDTQYF
TRBD2,few,TRBV6-5,TRBJ2-6,TGTGCCAGCAGTTCGGGGCTAGCGGCTAGCTCTGGGGCCAACGTCCTGACTTTC,CASSSGLAASSGANVLTF
TRBD2,.,TRBV3-1,TRBJ2-1,TGTGCCAGCAGCCAATTGAGCGGGAGAGGTGATGAGCAGTTCTTC,CASSQLSGRGDEQFF